This T cell receptor (beta chain) was sequenced during a study of cytotoxic CD8 clonotypes in ibrutinib-treated CLL. Overall study context: Among the patients, 11 presented as relapsed/refractory and 15 as treatment-naive; 17 to 18 showed unmutated IGHV. Response sampling came at median 12 months of treatment, ranging roughly 6 to 36 months.

The CDR3 extends over 14 amino acids. The germline CDR1 and CDR2 sequences are SGHTA and FQGNSA. The V end was cut by 5 bases, the J end by 0 bases, with 9 bases between. Notes on the study in general: The study found clonality rose at ibrutinib response, then fell toward baseline at progression.

For this clone: The antigen remains unidentified.

This table comes from immunoSEQ multiplex PCR, and its TCRdb copy is limited to in-frame clones, with some not included. Here the sample spans roughly 150,000 clones, 76% being singletons. The clonotype originates from a human donor with chronic lymphocytic leukemia. This chain uses TRBV7-2 with TRBJ2-3; D unresolved. Sequences were derived from PBMCs, sampled after 24 months of ibrutinib treatment. CDR3 region: CASSASVSTDTQYF. For the CDR3, the DNA is TGTGCCAGCAGCGCCTCAGTTAGCACAGATACGCAGTATTTT. The variable domain in full, with the rest retrieved from reference TRBV7-2 and TRBJ2-3, is GAGVSQSPSNKVTEKGKDVELRCDPISGHTALYWYRQSLGQGLEFLIYFQGNSAPDKSGLPSDRFSAERTGGSVSTLTIQRTQQEDSAVYLCASSASVSTDTQYFGPGTRLTVL.